This TCR beta chain was recovered during a study of T cells after yellow fever vaccination. General study points: Detected again after the booster were most primary-vaccination clones, at 96% CD4 and about 90% CD8. Peak timing came faster in the weaker secondary response, day 5 versus 15. In FACS-sorted repertoires, abundant clonotypes from the bulk population could appear as contaminants.

CDR1 is MNHEY, CDR2 SVGEGT, per germline. The CDR3 runs 14 residues. V dropped 5 bases and J dropped 1 base, with 8 bases sitting between them. Each CDR3 protein is one row after TCRdb ran MiXCR on the 5' RACE reads. Of roughly 500,000 distinct CDR3 sequences listed, roughly 19% are singletons. Points on this clonotype: Its matching antigen is unknown.

This sequence originates from a man aged 25 to 40 who received the YFV17D yellow fever vaccine. The chain recombines TRBV6-2 or TRBV6-3 with TRBJ2-2; D remains unclear. The source material was PBMCs, sampled 15 days after the yellow fever booster vaccination. CDR3 bases: TGTGCCAGCAGTCCGACGGAGAACACCGGGGAGCTGTTTTTT. As protein: CASSPTENTGELFF.